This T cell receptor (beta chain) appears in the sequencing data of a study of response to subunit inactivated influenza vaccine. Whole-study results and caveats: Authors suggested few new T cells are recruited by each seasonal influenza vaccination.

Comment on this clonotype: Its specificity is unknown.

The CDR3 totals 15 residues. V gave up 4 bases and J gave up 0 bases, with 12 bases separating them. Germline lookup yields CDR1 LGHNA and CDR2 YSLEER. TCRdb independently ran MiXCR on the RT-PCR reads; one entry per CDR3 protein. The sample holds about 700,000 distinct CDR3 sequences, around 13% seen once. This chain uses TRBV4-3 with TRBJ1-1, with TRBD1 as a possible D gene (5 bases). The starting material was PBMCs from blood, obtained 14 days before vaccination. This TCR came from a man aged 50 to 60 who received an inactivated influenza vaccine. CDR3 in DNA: TGCGCCAGCAGCCGGGGAGGGACCATGAACACTGAAGCTTTCTTT. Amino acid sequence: CASSRGGTMNTEAFF.